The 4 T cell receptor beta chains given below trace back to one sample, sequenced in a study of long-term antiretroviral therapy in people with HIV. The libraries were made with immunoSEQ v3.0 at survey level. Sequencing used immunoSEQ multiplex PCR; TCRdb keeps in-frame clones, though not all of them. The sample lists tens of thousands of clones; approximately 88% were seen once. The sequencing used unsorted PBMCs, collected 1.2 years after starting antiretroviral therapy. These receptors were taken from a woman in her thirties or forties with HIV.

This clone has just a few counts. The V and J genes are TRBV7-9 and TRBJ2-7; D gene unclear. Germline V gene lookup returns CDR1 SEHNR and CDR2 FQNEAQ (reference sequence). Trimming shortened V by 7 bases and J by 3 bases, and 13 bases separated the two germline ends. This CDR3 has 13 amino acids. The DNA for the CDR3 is TGTGCCAGCACTGCCTCAGTCCGCTACGAGCAGTACTTC. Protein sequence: CASTASVRYEQYF.

The CDR3 here is CASSLEQGLYEQYF. Here the CDR3 DNA reads TGTGCCAGCAGCTTAGAACAGGGTCTCTACGAGCAGTACTTC. This chain connects TRBV11-2 to TRBJ2-7, with D perhaps TRBD1 (6 bases). Germline CDR1 is SGHAT and CDR2 is FQNNGV. The CDR3 length is 14 residues. V was shortened by 0 bases and J by 3 bases, with 9 bases between the two germline ends.

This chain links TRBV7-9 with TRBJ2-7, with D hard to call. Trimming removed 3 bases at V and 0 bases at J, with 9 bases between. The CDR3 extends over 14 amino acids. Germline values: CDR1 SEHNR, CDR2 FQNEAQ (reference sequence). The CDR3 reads CASSFYPSSYEQYF. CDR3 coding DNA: TGTGCCAGCAGCTTTTACCCCAGCTCCTACGAGCAGTACTTC. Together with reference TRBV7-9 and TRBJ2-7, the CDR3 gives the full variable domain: DTGVSQNPRHKITKRGQNVTFRCDPISEHNRLYWYRQTLGQGPEFLTYFQNEAQLEKSRLLSDRFSAERPKGSFSTLEIQRTEQGDSAMYLCASSFYPSSYEQYFGPGTRLTVT.

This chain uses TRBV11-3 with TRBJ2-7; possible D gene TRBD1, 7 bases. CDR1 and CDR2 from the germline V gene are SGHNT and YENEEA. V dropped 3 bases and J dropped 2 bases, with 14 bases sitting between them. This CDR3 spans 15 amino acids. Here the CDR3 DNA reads TGTGCCAGCAGCTTCGGGGGAGGACAGGCCTACGAGCAGTACTTC. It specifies CASSFGGGQAYEQYF.